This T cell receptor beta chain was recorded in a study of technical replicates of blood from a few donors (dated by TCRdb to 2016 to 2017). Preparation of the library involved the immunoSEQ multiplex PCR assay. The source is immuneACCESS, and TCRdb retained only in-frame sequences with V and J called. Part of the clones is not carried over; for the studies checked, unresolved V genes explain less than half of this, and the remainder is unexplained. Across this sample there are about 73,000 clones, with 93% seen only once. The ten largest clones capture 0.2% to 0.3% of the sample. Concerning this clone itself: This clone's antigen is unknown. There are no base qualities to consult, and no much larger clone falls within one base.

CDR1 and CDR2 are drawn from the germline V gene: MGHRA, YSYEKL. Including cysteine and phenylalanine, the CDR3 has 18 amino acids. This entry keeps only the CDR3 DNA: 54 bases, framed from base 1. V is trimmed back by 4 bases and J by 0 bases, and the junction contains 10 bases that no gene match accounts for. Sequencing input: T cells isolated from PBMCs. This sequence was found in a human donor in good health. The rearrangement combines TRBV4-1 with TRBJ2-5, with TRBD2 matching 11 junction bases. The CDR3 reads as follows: CASSPRLAGGPYQETQYF. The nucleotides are TGCGCCAGCAGCCCTCGCCTAGCGGGGGGCCCGTACCAAGAGACCCAGTACTTC.